The clone carrying this TCR beta chain was detected many times. Researchers amplified the TCR beta CDR3 regions from RNA transcripts. HTBI primers were employed in a first-round RT-PCR of the TCR CDR3. MiXCR was run by TCRdb on the multiplex PCR reads, yielding one entry per CDR3 protein. The data contain some 510,000 distinct CDR3 sequences, 20% to 25% of them seen just once; the ten biggest clones take up 26%. This specimen belongs to a study of T cells in Graves' hyperthyroidism and ophthalmopathy. CDR1 is MNHEY and CDR2 is SVGAGI in the germline V gene. V was clipped by 0 bases and J by 0 bases, with 12 bases between them. The CDR3 runs to 16 residues.

V usage is TRBV6-5 and J usage is TRBJ2-7, with D perhaps TRBD2 (5 bases). This TCR was recovered from a man between 18 and 35 years old with Graves' hyperthyroidism. Specimen: blood. CDR3 coding DNA: TGTGCCAGCAGTTACTCGGTCCCTAGCCCCTCCTACGAGCAGTACTTC. This gives the protein CASSYSVPSPSYEQYF.